This record looks at one T cell receptor beta chain sequence and its context. The specificity of this receptor is unknown. Qualities for individual bases were not recorded, and no much larger clone is one base off. The data belong to a study of blood T cell repertoires in COVID-19 (dated by TCRdb to the early 2020s). Notes on the research overall: Samples from collaborators originated in the United States, Italy and Spain and spanned both the acute and convalescent phases of COVID-19. The material from the prospective study consisted of cDNA or gDNA derived from T cells, B-cell-depleted T cells, or PBMCs. Deeply sampled blood TCRbeta repertoires from subjects exposed to, actively infected with, or recovered from COVID-19 were included in the dataset. The repertoires were released in a freely available public database meant as a resource for research on the immune response to SARS-CoV-2. The samples were drawn from the first 160 participants of the ongoing ImmuneRACE study and from some 1,300 subjects provided by 6 global collaborators. The sample metadata nearly always contained a de-identified subject ID, COVID-19 status, age in years and sex. Where available, HLA class I and class II types were obtained from metadata supplied by the sample provider rather than from assay-based typing. Points the paper makes about the study in general: The quantity of clinical and demographic metadata differed by source and by participant and was supplied without curation.

The collaborating institutions used their own protocols to collect whole blood in K2EDTA tubes. For TCRbeta analysis, collaborators shipped samples as frozen whole blood, isolated PBMCs, or DNA extracted from either of those sample types. The junction shows trimming of 5 bases on V and 3 bases on J, plus 10 bases between the germline ends. Reading the germline V gene (reference sequence) gives CDR1 LGHDT and CDR2 YNNKEL. There are 13 amino acids in the CDR3, from cysteine to phenylalanine inclusive. The read is trimmed to its CDR3 DNA, 39 bases read in frame from base 1. The immunoSEQ Assay, a bias-controlled multiplex PCR, was used to amplify TCRbeta CDR3 regions from genomic DNA. In the authors' own workflow: The number of nucleated cells in each sample was estimated from the amplification of reference gene primers within the assay. To quantify the absolute abundance of each unique TCRbeta CDR3 rearrangement, sequence reads were collapsed and filtered. Productive Simpson clonality was computed per sample as the square root of Simpson's diversity index over productive rearrangements. In its TCRdb copy, this immuneACCESS table keeps in-frame sequences only and misses some clones. Where compared with another copy, unresolved V genes explain less than half of these, and the others have no known cause. V and J calls and clone size are those listed in that table; D and trimming were worked out from the DNA. The sample table lists hundreds of thousands of clones, about 80% of them with a count of one. The ten biggest clones cover about 2.5% of the sample.

Recombination connected TRBV3-1 (or the pseudogene TRBV3-2) to TRBJ1-1, with TRBD1 perhaps the D gene, on 6 matching bases. Sample: peripheral blood. The sequence derives from a woman in her forties with active or convalescent COVID-19. The CDR3 reads as follows: CASSTRGYTEAFF. The DNA sequence is given as TGTGCCAGCAGCACCAGGGGCTACACTGAAGCTTTCTTT.